This passage covers 29 T cell receptor beta chains from one sample sequenced in a study of OX40 agonist ivuxolimab in advanced cancers. Assay used: immunoSEQ multiplex PCR; TCRdb lists only in-frame clones, some missing. The repertoire holds 75,000 to 95,000 clones, 70% to 90% seen once, with approximately 9.1% in the top ten. Material: CD4+ or CD8+ T cells sorted from blood, obtained in a trial of the OX40 agonist ivuxolimab. The receptors come from an adult with an advanced solid tumor such as melanoma, head and neck, liver or kidney cancer.

The rearrangement joins TRBV9 to TRBJ2-3; 8 nucleotides align to TRBD2. The V gene end was trimmed by 4 bases and the J gene end by 3 bases; junction bases not matched to a gene: 7. Germline CDR1 is SGDLS and CDR2 is YYNGEE. The CDR3 extends over 15 amino acids. This chain's CDR3 is CASSSRLARTDTQYF. CDR3 nucleotides: TGTGCCAGCAGCAGCCGACTAGCGAGGACAGATACGCAGTATTTT.

This clone was counted a few times. The chain joins TRBV28 to TRBJ1-5, with D hard to call. V shed 3 bases and J shed 9 bases, with 12 bases lying between them. Per germline, CDR1 MDHEN and CDR2 SYDVKM. The CDR3 is 13 amino acids. CDR3 in amino acids: CASSLASGTPQHF. CDR3 sequence (DNA): TGTGCCAGCAGTTTGGCGTCGGGAACGCCCCAGCATTTT.

This clone was found once. This chain uses TRBV2 with TRBJ1-2, with D perhaps matching TRBD1 (5 bases). Per the germline V gene, CDR1 is SNHLY and CDR2 is FYNNEI. The CDR3 is 12 amino acids. Trimming removed 7 bases at V and 8 bases at J, with 14 bases between. CDR3 protein: CASIPNGGGYTF. CDR3 sequence (DNA): TGTGCCAGCATTCCGAACGGGGGAGGCTACACCTTC.

The chain couples TRBV6-6 to TRBJ2-7, with 7 bases lining up with TRBD1. CDR3 length: 14 residues. CDR1 is MNHNY and CDR2 is SVGAGI in the germline V gene (reference sequence). The junction had 7 bases not matched to a gene; V was cut back by 4 bases and J by 4 bases. CDR3 sequence reads: CASSFRGNRYEQYF. DNA for the CDR3: TGTGCCAGCAGTTTCAGGGGGAATCGGTACGAGCAGTACTTC.

The J gene is TRBJ1-5, the V gene TRBV6-1; 10 bases agree with TRBD1. V lost 7 bases to trimming and J lost 6 bases; unmatched junction nucleotides: 9. Germline CDR1 is MNHNS and CDR2 is SASEGT. The CDR3 length is 15 residues. This CDR3 reads CASIPGTGVGQPQHF. CDR3 bases: TGTGCCAGCATCCCGGGGACAGGGGTTGGTCAGCCCCAGCATTTT.

Here the CDR3 DNA reads TGCGCCAGCAGCTTGGTCGCAGAATATGGCTACACCTTC. It is translated as CASSLVAEYGYTF. V gene TRBV5-1 combines with J gene TRBJ1-2, with D unresolved. The length of the CDR3 is 13 residues. CDR1 is SGHRS and CDR2 is YFSETQ in the germline V gene. V was trimmed by 0 bases and J by 5 bases, leaving 8 bases between them.

The chain has TRBV4-1 and TRBJ2-1; weak D call: TRBD2 (7 bases). Germline values: CDR1 MGHRA, CDR2 YSYEKL. This CDR3 region has 16 residues. Trimming took 1 base from V and 5 from J, leaving 15 bases between them. The CDR3 nucleotides read TGCGCCAGCAGCCAAGTTGGGAGGGGGGGTCACAATGAGCAGTTCTTC. This codes for CASSQVGRGGHNEQFF.

The chain's CDR3 is CASSQLGTGGETQYF. CDR3 bases: TGCGCCAGCAGCCAGCTCGGGACAGGGGGTGAGACCCAGTACTTC. The rearrangement joins TRBV4-1 to TRBJ2-5, with 11 bases fitting TRBD1. Germline-derived CDR1 and CDR2 are MGHRA and YSYEKL. V trimming: 3 bases; J trimming: 5 bases; junction bases outside the gene matches: 5. CDR3 length: 15 amino acids.

The chain uses TRBV7-6 and TRBJ2-2, with D perhaps TRBD1 (6 bases). V lost 3 bases and J 4 bases, leaving 12 bases between the germline ends. Germline values: CDR1 SGHVS, CDR2 FNYEAQ. The CDR3 totals 15 residues. CDR3 DNA: TGTGCCAGCAGCTTGGCCAGGGGATCCACCGGGGAGCTGTTTTTT. This codes for CASSLARGSTGELFF.

The V gene is TRBV28, the J gene TRBJ1-6; D gene unclear. V was clipped by 6 bases and J by 5 bases, with 8 bases between them. The germline CDR1 and CDR2 sequences are MDHEN and SYDVKM. The length of the CDR3 is 13 residues. CDR3 protein: CASSIPNNSPLHF. DNA of the CDR3: TGTGCCAGCAGCATCCCCAATAATTCACCCCTCCACTTT.

The V call is TRBV27, the J call TRBJ1-4, with 8 bases fitting TRBD1. Germline loops: CDR1 MNHEY, CDR2 SMNVEV (reference sequence). There are 14 residues in the CDR3. V was clipped by 5 bases and J by 8 bases; unmatched bases: 7. CDR3 protein: CASSRQGQEEKLFF. For the CDR3, the DNA is TGTGCCAGCAGTCGCCAGGGACAGGAAGAAAAACTGTTTTTT.

This clone appeared a few times. This chain uses TRBV11-3 with TRBJ1-5, with D perhaps matching TRBD1 (6 bases). Germline-derived CDR1 and CDR2 are SGHNT and YENEEA. The CDR3 runs to 15 residues. Between the trimmed V and J ends, which lost 5 bases and 0 bases, there was a span of 11 bases. The CDR3 nucleotides are TGTGCCAGCAGCCCGGGACACAATAGCAATCAGCCCCAGCATTTT. It codes for CASSPGHNSNQPQHF.

The chain has TRBV2 and TRBJ2-7, with TRBD1 as a possible D gene (5 bases). CDR3 length: 12 residues. Trimming stripped 5 bases from V and 3 bases from J, with 8 bases between. Germline V lookup: CDR1 SNHLY, CDR2 FYNNEI. The CDR3 bases are TGTGCCAGCAGTAACCAGGGCTACGAGCAGTACTTC. Translation gives CASSNQGYEQYF.

This chain links TRBV28 with TRBJ2-3; D is possibly TRBD1 or TRBD2 (6 bases each). Germline CDR1 and CDR2: MDHEN and SYDVKM. The length of the CDR3 is 18 residues. Deletions cut 6 bases from V and 0 bases from J, with 22 bases between. CDR3 residues: CASSPGGGGEGSTDTQYF. CDR3 nucleotides: TGTGCCAGCAGCCCAGGAGGAGGGGGTGAGGGGAGCACAGATACGCAGTATTTT.

The chain couples TRBV7-6 to TRBJ2-3; D is unclear. V lost 4 bases to trimming and J lost 2 bases, with 4 bases between them. The length of the CDR3 is 12 residues. Germline CDR1 and CDR2: SGHVS and FNYEAQ. The CDR3 bases are TGTGCCAGCAGCTCCCCCACAGATACGCAGTATTTT. Amino acids: CASSSPTDTQYF.

In DNA form, the CDR3 reads TGTGCCAGTTCGGAGGGAGCGGGATCCTACGAGCAGTACTTC. Its protein is CASSEGAGSYEQYF. The chain uses TRBV2 and TRBJ2-7, with 7 bases that match TRBD2. This CDR3 region has 14 residues. J was trimmed by 1 base and V by 9 bases; bases with no gene match: 9. Germline values: CDR1 SNHLY, CDR2 FYNNEI.

This clone showed up just once. This chain connects TRBV7-2 to TRBJ2-3; D ambiguous. Germline V lookup: CDR1 SGHTA, CDR2 FQGNSA. Trimming took 5 bases from V and 6 from J, leaving 9 bases between them. CDR3 length equals 12 residues. CDR3 in amino acids: CASSPLFDTQYF. CDR3 in DNA: TGTGCCAGCAGCCCCCTTTTTGATACGCAGTATTTT.

V usage is TRBV7-2 and J usage is TRBJ2-7; unclear D gene. Germline assignment: CDR1 SGHTA and CDR2 FQGNSA. V was shortened by 3 bases and J by 5 bases, with 14 bases between the two germline ends. There are 14 residues in the CDR3. Here the CDR3 reads CASSFDPRANEQYF. CDR3 nucleotide sequence: TGTGCCAGCAGCTTCGACCCTAGAGCCAACGAGCAGTACTTC.

V is TRBV5-1 and J is TRBJ2-1; D is ambiguous. The V gene lost 0 bases and the J gene lost 5 bases, with 9 bases spanning the gap. Germline assignment: CDR1 SGHRS and CDR2 YFSETQ. This CDR3 is 14 amino acids long. CDR3 sequence: CASSLDYFDNEQFF. CDR3 sequence (DNA): TGCGCCAGCAGCTTGGACTATTTCGACAATGAGCAGTTCTTC.

The genes are TRBV18 and TRBJ2-1, with D perhaps TRBD2 (6 bases). V was pared by 3 bases and J by 6 bases, with 15 bases between. There are 15 residues in the CDR3. Looked up from germline, CDR1 is KGHSH and CDR2 is LQKENI. The CDR3 is CASSPLGGAGNEQFF. The CDR3 DNA reads as TGTGCCAGCTCACCCCTCGGCGGGGCCGGCAATGAGCAGTTCTTC. Full variable domain (missing parts from reference TRBV18 and TRBJ2-1): NAGVMQNPRHLVRRRGQEARLRCSPMKGHSHVYWYRQLPEEGLKFMVYLQKENIIDESGMPKERFSAEFPKEGPSILRIQQVVRGDSAAYFCASSPLGGAGNEQFFGPGTRLTVL.

The chain links TRBV4-2 to TRBJ2-2; 14 positions match TRBD2. J was trimmed by 6 bases and V by 4 bases; bases with no gene match: 4. Germline assignment: CDR1 LGHNA and CDR2 YNFKEQ. The length of the CDR3 is 16 residues. The CDR3 spells CASSLRLAGGPGELFF. CDR3 DNA: TGTGCCAGCAGCCTTCGACTAGCGGGGGGGCCCGGGGAGCTGTTTTTT.

The rearrangement uses TRBV7-2 and TRBJ2-7; either TRBD1 or TRBD2 may supply D (5 bases each). The germline V and J ends were trimmed by 2 bases and 2 bases, with 13 bases remaining between them. CDR1 and CDR2 (germline): SGHTA, FQGNSA. This CDR3 has 15 amino acids. The CDR3 protein is CASSLRGSAPYEQYF. CDR3 coding DNA: TGTGCCAGCAGCTTAAGGGGTAGCGCTCCCTACGAGCAGTACTTC.

The chain carries TRBV7-8 and TRBJ2-2; 11 bases map to TRBD2. The CDR3 is 18 amino acids. The J segment lost 0 bases and the V segment lost 1 base, leaving 4 bases of the junction unmatched. Germline loops: CDR1 SGHVS, CDR2 FQNEAQ. The CDR3 here is CASSLVLAGGPNTGELFF. The CDR3 DNA is TGTGCCAGCAGCTTAGTGCTAGCGGGGGGCCCGAACACCGGGGAGCTGTTTTTT.

This chain joins TRBV19 and TRBJ2-3; TRBD1 matches 10 bases. With 6 bases clipped from V and 2 bases from J, the junction kept 2 bases outside the gene matches. The CDR3 is 14 amino acids. Germline loops: CDR1 LNHDA, CDR2 SQIVND (reference sequence). CDR3 sequence reads: CASRDRGATDTQYF. The CDR3 nucleotides read TGTGCCAGTAGGGACAGGGGGGCCACAGATACGCAGTATTTT. Full variable domain (missing parts from reference TRBV19 and TRBJ2-3): DGGITQSPKYLFRKEGQNVTLSCEQNLNHDAMYWYRQDPGQGLRLIYYSQIVNDFQKGDIAEGYSVSREKKESFPLTVTSAQKNPTAFYLCASRDRGATDTQYFGPGTRLTVL.

CDR3 sequence (DNA): TGTGCCAGTTCGGGGGGAGTCCTGAACACTGAAGCTTTCTTT. Protein: CASSGGVLNTEAFF. This chain links TRBV11-2 with TRBJ1-1, with a possible D match to TRBD1 (5 bases). Germline V gene data show CDR1 as SGHAT and CDR2 as FQNNGV. Trimming took 9 bases from V and 0 from J, leaving 14 bases between them. The CDR3 is 14 amino acids.

This chain connects TRBV12-5 to TRBJ1-1, with 8 bases lining up with TRBD1. This CDR3 is 18 amino acids long. Germline V gene sequence: CDR1 LGHNT, CDR2 FRNRAP. V dropped 3 bases and J dropped 5; count of bases not matched to a gene: 17. The CDR3 nucleotides are TGTGCTAGTGGTTTAACCCTACCAGGACAGGGAAGGAAAACTGAAGCTTTCTTT. This translates into CASGLTLPGQGRKTEAFF. Complete variable domain (other parts from reference TRBV12-5 and TRBJ1-1): DARVTQTPRHKVTEMGQEVTMRCQPILGHNTVFWYRQTMMQGLELLAYFRNRAPLDDSGMPKDRFSAEMPDATLATLKIQPSEPRDSAVYFCASGLTLPGQGRKTEAFFGQGTRLTVV.

CDR3 loop: CASSLLDRGINNEQFF. CDR3 nucleotide sequence: TGTGCCAGCAGCTTGTTAGACAGGGGGATAAACAATGAGCAGTTCTTC. The chain carries TRBV5-4 and TRBJ2-1; 9 bases align to TRBD1. J lost 5 bases, V lost 1 base, and 7 bases had no gene match. The CDR3 runs 16 residues. The germline V gene has CDR1 SGHNT and CDR2 YYREEE (reference sequence).

This chain's CDR3 is CASSLTLAGGTTDTQYF. The CDR3 DNA is TGCGCCAGCAGCTTGACCTTAGCGGGGGGGACCACAGATACGCAGTATTTT. The J gene is TRBJ2-3, the V gene TRBV5-1, with 11 positions matching TRBD2. V gave up 1 base and J gave up 2 bases; unmatched junction bases: 6. The CDR3 contains 17 residues. The germline V gene has CDR1 SGHRS and CDR2 YFSETQ.

V gene TRBV27 combines with J gene TRBJ2-1; the D gene could be TRBD1 or TRBD2 (7 bases each). The germline V and J ends were trimmed by 7 bases and 1 base, with 14 bases remaining between them. The CDR3 has 15 amino acids. Germline-derived CDR1 and CDR2 are MNHEY and SMNVEV (reference sequence). This CDR3 reads CASTSGGVSYNEQFF. CDR3 nucleotide sequence: TGTGCCAGCACCTCAGGGGGGGTATCCTACAATGAGCAGTTCTTC.